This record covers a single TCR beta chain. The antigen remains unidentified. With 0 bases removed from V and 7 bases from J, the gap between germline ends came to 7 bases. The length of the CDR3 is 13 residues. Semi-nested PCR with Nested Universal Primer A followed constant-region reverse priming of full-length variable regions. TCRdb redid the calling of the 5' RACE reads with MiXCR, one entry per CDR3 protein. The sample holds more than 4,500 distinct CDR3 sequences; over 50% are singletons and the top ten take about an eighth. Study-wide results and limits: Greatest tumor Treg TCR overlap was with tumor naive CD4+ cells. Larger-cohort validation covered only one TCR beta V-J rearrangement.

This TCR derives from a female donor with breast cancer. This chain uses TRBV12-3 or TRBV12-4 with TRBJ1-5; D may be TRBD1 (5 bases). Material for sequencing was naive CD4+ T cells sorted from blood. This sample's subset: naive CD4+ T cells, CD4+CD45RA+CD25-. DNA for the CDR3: TGTGCCAGCAGTTTAGCTTCAGGGCAGCCCCAGCATTTT. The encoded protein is CASSLASGQPQHF.